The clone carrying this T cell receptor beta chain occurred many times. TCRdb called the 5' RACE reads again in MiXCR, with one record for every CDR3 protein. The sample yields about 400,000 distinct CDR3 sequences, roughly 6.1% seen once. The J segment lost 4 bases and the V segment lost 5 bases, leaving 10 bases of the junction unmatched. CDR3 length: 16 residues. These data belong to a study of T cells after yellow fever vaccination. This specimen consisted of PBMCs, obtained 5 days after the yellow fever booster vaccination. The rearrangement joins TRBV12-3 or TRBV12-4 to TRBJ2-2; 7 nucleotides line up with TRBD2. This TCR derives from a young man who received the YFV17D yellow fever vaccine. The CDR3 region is CASSGPGTMPTGELFF. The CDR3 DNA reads TGTGCCAGCAGTGGTCCCGGGACTATGCCCACCGGGGAGCTGTTTTTT.